The entry below gives a single TCR beta chain sequence along with its context. Repertoires were generated with immunoSEQ multiplex PCR, while TCRdb's copy carries only in-frame clones and drops some. The table records hundreds of thousands of clones, 80% to 90% of them present only once. V lost 0 bases and J lost 2, with 10 bases in between. The germline V gene has CDR1 SGHNT and CDR2 YYREEE (reference sequence). The CDR3 contains 15 residues. This record comes from a study of blood T cell repertoires in COVID-19. The sequence derives from a man between 35 and 55 years old with acute or convalescent COVID-19. The sequencing input was peripheral blood. The genes are TRBV5-4 and TRBJ2-3; D perhaps matches TRBD2 (6 bases). CDR3 sequence: CASSLVADVTDTQYF. CDR3 DNA: TGTGCCAGCAGCTTGGTAGCGGATGTCACAGATACGCAGTATTTT.